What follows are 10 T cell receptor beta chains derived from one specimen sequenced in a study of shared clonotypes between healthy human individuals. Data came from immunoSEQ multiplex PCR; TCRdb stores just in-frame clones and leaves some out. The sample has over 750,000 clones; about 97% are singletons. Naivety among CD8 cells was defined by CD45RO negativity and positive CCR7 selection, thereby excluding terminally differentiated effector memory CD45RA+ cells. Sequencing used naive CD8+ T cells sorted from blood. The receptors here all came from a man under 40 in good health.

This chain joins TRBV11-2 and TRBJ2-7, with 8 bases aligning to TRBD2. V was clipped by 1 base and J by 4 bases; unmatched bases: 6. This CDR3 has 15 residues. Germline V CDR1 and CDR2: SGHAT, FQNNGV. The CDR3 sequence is CASSLASGSRYEQYF. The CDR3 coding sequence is TGTGCCAGCAGCTTAGCAAGCGGGAGCAGATACGAGCAGTACTTC.

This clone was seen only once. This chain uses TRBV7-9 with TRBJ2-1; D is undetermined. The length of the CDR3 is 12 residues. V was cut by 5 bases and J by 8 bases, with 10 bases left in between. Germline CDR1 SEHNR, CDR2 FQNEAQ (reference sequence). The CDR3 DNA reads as TGTGCCAGCAGCGTCCTTCACGATGAGCAGTTCTTC. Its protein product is CASSVLHDEQFF. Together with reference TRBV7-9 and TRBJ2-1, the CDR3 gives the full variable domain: DTGVSQNPRHKITKRGQNVTFRCDPISEHNRLYWYRQTLGQGPEFLTYFQNEAQLEKSRLLSDRFSAERPKGSFSTLEIQRTEQGDSAMYLCASSVLHDEQFFGPGTRLTVL.

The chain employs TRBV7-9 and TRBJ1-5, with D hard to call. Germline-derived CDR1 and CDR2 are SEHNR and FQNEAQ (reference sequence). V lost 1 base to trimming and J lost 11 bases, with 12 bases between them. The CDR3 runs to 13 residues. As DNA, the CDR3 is TGTGCCAGCAGCTTAGAAGTCGGGTGGGCCCAGCATTTT. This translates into CASSLEVGWAQHF.

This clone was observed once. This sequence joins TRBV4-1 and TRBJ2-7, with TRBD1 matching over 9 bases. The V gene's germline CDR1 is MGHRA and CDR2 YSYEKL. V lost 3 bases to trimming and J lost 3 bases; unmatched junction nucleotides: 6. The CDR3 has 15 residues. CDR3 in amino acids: CASSHPQGAVYEQYF. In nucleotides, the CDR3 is TGCGCCAGCAGCCATCCACAGGGGGCGGTCTACGAGCAGTACTTC.

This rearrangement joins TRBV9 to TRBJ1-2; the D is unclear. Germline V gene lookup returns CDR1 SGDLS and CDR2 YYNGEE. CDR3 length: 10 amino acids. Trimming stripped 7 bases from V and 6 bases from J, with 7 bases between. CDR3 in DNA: TGTGCCAGCTACCGAAATGGCTACACCTTC. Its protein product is CASYRNGYTF.

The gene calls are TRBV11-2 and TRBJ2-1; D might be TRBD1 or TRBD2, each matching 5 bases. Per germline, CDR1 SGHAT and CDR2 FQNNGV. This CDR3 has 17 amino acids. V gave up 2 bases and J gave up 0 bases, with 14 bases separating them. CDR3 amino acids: CASSLRFDGASYNEQFF. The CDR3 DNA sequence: TGTGCCAGCAGCTTAAGGTTCGACGGGGCCTCCTACAATGAGCAGTTCTTC.

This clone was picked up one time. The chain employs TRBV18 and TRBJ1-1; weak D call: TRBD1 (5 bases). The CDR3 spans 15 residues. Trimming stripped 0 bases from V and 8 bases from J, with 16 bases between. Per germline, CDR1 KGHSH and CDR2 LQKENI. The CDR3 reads CASSPPLTARIEAFF. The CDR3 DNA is TGTGCCAGCTCACCACCCTTGACAGCGAGAATCGAAGCTTTCTTT.

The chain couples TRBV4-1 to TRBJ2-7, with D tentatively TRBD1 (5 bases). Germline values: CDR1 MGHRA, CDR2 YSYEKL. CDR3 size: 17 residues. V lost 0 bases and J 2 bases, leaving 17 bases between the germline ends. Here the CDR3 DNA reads TGCGCCAGCAGCCAAGATCGGCAGGGCGAGGTGGCCTACGAGCAGTACTTC. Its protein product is CASSQDRQGEVAYEQYF.

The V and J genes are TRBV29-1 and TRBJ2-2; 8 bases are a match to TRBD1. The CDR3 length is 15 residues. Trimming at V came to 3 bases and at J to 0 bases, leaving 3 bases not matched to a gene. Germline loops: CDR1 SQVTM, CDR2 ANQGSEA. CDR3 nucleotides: TGCAGCGTTGAGCGGACAGGGTCGAACACCGGGGAGCTGTTTTTT. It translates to CSVERTGSNTGELFF.

The CDR3 region is CASSPADTYEQYF. The CDR3, as DNA: TGTGCCAGCTCACCAGCGGACACTTACGAGCAGTACTTC. The rearrangement joins TRBV18 to TRBJ2-7; D is perhaps TRBD1 (5 bases). The CDR3 runs to 13 residues. Trimming took off 2 bases at V and 4 bases at J, with 9 bases between the two ends. Germline CDR1 and CDR2: KGHSH and LQKENI.